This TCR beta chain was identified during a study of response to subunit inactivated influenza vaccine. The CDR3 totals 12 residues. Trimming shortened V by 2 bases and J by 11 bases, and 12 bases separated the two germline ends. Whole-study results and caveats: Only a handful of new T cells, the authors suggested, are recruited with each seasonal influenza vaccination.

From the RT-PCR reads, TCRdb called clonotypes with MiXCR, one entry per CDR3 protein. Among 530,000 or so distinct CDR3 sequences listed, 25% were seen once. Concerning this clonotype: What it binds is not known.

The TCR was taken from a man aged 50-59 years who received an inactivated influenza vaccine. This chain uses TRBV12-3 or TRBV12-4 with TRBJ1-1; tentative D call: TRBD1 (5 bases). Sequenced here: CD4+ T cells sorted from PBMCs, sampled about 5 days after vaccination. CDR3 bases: TGTGCCAGCAGTTTACTGGGAGAGGGGGCTTTCTTT. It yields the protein CASSLLGEGAFF.